This entry describes one TCR beta chain. This specimen belongs to a study of blood T cell repertoires in COVID-19. Assay used: immunoSEQ multiplex PCR; TCRdb lists only in-frame clones, some missing. Found here are tens of thousands of clones, roughly 76% of them singletons; the top ten hold 50%. Sequencing was performed on peripheral blood. This clonotype was sampled from a woman aged 80 or over with acute or convalescent COVID-19.

The CDR3 nucleotides read TGTGCCAGCAGCCGAAGCGGGAGGGCCAGAGAGACCCAGTACTTC. This codes for CASSRSGRARETQYF. This chain joins TRBV7-9 and TRBJ2-5, with 10 bases aligning to TRBD2. The CDR3 runs 15 residues. J was trimmed by 4 bases and V by 5 bases; bases with no gene match: 7. The germline CDR1 and CDR2 sequences are SEHNR and FQNEAQ (reference sequence).